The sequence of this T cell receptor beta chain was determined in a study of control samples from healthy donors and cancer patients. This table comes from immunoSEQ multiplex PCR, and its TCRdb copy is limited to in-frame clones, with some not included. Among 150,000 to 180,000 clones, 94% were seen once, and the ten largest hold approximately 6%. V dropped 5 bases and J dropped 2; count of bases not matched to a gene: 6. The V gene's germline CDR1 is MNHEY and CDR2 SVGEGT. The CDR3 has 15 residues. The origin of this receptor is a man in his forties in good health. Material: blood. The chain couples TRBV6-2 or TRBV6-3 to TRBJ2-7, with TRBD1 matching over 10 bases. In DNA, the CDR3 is TGTGCCAGCAGTGGCCGGGACAGGGGAGCCTACGAGCAGTACTTC. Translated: CASSGRDRGAYEQYF.